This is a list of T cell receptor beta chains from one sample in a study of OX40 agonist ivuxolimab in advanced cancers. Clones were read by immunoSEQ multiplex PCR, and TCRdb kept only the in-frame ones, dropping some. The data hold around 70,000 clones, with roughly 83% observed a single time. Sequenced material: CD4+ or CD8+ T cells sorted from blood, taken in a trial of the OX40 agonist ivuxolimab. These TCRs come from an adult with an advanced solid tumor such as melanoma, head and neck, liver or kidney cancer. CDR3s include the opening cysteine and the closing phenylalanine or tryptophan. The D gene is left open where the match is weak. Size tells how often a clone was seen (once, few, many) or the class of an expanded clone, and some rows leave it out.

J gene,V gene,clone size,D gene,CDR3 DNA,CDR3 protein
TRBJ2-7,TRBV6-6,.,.,TGTGCCAGCAGTTACTCGAACGCGGGCTCGTACGAGCAGTACTTC,CASSYSNAGSYEQYF
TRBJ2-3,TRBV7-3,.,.,TGTGCCAGCAGCTTTCTAGGGGCAGATACGCAGTATTTT,CASSFLGADTQYF
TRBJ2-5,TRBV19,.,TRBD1,TGTGCCAGTAGTTCCGGGACAGGGGGAGGAGAGACCCAGTACTTC,CASSSGTGGGETQYF
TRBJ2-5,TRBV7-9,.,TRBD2,TGTGCCAGCAGCCAGACTAGCGGGAGGGGAGAGACCCAGTACTTC,CASSQTSGRGETQYF
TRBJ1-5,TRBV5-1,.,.,TGCGCCAGCAGCTTGACCCCGACAGGTGGCAATCAGCCCCAGCATTTT,CASSLTPTGGNQPQHF
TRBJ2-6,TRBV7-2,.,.,TGTGCCAGCAGCACCATGACTGGGGCCAACGTCCTGACTTTC,CASSTMTGANVLTF
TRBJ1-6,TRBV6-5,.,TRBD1,TGTGCCAGCAGGCGGACAGGGTCCTATAATTCACCCCTCCACTTT,CASRRTGSYNSPLHF
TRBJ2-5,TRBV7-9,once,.,TGTGCCAGCAGCTTAGCGGGAATAGAGACCCAGTACTTC,CASSLAGIETQYF
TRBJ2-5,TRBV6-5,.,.,TGTGCCAGCAGTCAGGACAGCTATGGGGAAGAGACCCAGTACTTC,CASSQDSYGEETQYF
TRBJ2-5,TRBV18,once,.,TGTGCCAGCGCCAGGGGACCCCAAGAGACCCAGTACTTC,CASARGPQETQYF
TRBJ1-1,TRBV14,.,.,TGTGCCAGCAGCCAAGTTGGGGGCGCTGAAGCTTTCTTT,CASSQVGGAEAFF
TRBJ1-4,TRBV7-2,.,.,TGTGCCAGCAGCTTATCAGGGCTTAATGAAAAACTGTTTTTT,CASSLSGLNEKLFF
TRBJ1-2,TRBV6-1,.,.,TGTGCCAGCAGTGAACGGCCGGGGGGCAGGTATGGCTACACCTTC,CASSERPGGRYGYTF
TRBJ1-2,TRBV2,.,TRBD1,TGTGCCAGCAGAGGGACAGCCCCGACTTCTGGCTACACCTTC,CASRGTAPTSGYTF
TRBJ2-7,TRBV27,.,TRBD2,TGTGCCAGCAGTTTCATAGCCGGGACTAGCGGCTACGAGCAGTACTTC,CASSFIAGTSGYEQYF
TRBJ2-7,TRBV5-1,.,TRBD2,TGCGCCAGCAGCAAAGGACTAGCGGGAACCTACGAGCAGTACTTC,CASSKGLAGTYEQYF
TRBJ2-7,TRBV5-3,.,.,TGTGCCAGAAGCTCAAATCTGGGGGACTACGAGCAGTACTTC,CARSSNLGDYEQYF
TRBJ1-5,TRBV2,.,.,TGTGCCAGCAGGGAATATGCGGAGGCGCCCCAGCATTTT,CASREYAEAPQHF
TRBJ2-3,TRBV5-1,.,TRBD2,TGCGCCAGCAGGAGCGGGGGGGACCTGGATACGCAGTATTTT,CASRSGGDLDTQYF
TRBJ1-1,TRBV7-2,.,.,TGTGCCAGCAGCTTTCAGGCGAACACTGAAGCTTTCTTT,CASSFQANTEAFF
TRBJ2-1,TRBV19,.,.,TGTGCCAGTAAGGGCGACGGACTACCTTACAATGAGCAGTTCTTC,CASKGDGLPYNEQFF
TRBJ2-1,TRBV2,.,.,TGTGCCAGCAGCTCCGGGACGGACTACAATGAGCAGTTCTTC,CASSSGTDYNEQFF
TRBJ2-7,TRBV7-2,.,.,TGTGCCAGCAGCCTAGGATTGGGCGGCTACGAGCAGTACTTC,CASSLGLGGYEQYF
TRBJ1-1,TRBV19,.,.,TGTGCCAGTAGGGGGGGGTTTAGTGAAGCTTTCTTT,CASRGGFSEAFF
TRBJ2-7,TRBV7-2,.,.,TGTGCCAGCAGCCCCCCTTCGAACGACGAGCAGTACTTC,CASSPPSNDEQYF
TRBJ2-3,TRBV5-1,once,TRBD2,TGCGCCAGCACCCGGGAGGGGGGGACAGATACGCAGTATTTT,CASTREGGTDTQYF
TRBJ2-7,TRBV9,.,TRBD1,TGTGCCAGCAGCGCCACAGGGGGCTCCTACGAGCAGTACTTC,CASSATGGSYEQYF
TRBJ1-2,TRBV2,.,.,TGTGCCAGCAGTCGTTCAGACAGGTTCTATGGCTACACCTTC,CASSRSDRFYGYTF
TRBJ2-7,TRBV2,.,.,TGTGCCAGCAGTAGGCCTTGGACATTAGAGCAGTACTTC,CASSRPWTLEQYF
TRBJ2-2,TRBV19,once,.,TGTGCCACCGACTTTGGGGGCACCGGGGAGCTGTTTTTT,CATDFGGTGELFF
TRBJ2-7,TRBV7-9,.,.,TGTGCCAGCAGCGAACAGGGCTACGAGCAGTACTTC,CASSEQGYEQYF
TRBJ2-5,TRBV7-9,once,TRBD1,TGTGCCAGCAGCCGGGACAGCAAAGAGACCCAGTACTTC,CASSRDSKETQYF
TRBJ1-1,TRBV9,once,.,TGTGCCAGCAGCGCGACAGGCATGGACACTGAAGCTTTCTTT,CASSATGMDTEAFF
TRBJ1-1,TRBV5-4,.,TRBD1,TGTGCCAGCAGATACGACAGGGGGAACACTGAAGCTTTCTTT,CASRYDRGNTEAFF
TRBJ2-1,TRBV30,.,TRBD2,TGTGCCTGGAAGAAGGCGGGAGGTTGGTATGAGCAGTTCTTC,CAWKKAGGWYEQFF
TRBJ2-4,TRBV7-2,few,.,TGTGCCAGCAGGTCGGGGTCCAAAAACATTCAGTACTTC,CASRSGSKNIQYF
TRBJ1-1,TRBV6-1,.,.,TGTGCCAGCAGTGAACCAGGGGCTGTGGGTAACACTGAAGCTTTCTTT,CASSEPGAVGNTEAFF
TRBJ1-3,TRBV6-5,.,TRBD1,TGTGCCAGCAGGGTCTCCGGGACAGGAACGCACTGGTATTTT,CASRVSGTGTHWYF
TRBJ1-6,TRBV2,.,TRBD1,TGTGCCGGCGACAGGGGCGATAATTCACCCCTCCACTTT,CAGDRGDNSPLHF
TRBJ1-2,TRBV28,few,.,TGTGCCAGCAGTTTACAGGCTCGGGGCTATGGCTACACCTTC,CASSLQARGYGYTF
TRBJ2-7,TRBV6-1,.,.,TGTGCCAGCAGTGACAACTACGAGCAGTACTTC,CASSDNYEQYF
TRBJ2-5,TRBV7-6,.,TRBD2,TGTGCCAGCAGCCTCGGCGTTAATAGCGGGCCCAACCAAGAGACCCAGTACTTC,CASSLGVNSGPNQETQYF
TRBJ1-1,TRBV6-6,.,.,TGTGCCAGCAGAGCGGGGGGGAGCACTGAAGCTTTCTTT,CASRAGGSTEAFF
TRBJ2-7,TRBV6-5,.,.,TGTGCCAGCAGCACGGGTAAGGGTGGCGAGCAGTACTTC,CASSTGKGGEQYF
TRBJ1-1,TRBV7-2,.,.,TGTGCCAGCAGCTTAGATTGGATGGGTGAAGACAGGCGGACTGAAGCTTTCTTT,CASSLDWMGEDRRTEAFF
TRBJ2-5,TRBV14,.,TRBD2,TGTGCCAGCAGCCAGGGACTAGGGGAGACCCAGTACTTC,CASSQGLGETQYF
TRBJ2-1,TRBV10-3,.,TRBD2,TGTGCCATCAGTGAGTCGGTGGCGGGAGCCCGAGAAGTCTACAATGAGCAGTTCTTC,CAISESVAGAREVYNEQFF
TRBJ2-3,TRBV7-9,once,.,TGTGCCAGCAGCTTAGGTGCGGGGAGCAGCACAGATACGCAGTATTTT,CASSLGAGSSTDTQYF
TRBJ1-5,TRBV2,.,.,TGTGCCAGCAGGGGCGTAACTAGCAATCAGCCCCAGCATTTT,CASRGVTSNQPQHF
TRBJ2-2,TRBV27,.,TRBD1,TGTGCCAGCAGTGGCGAGACAGGGTTCAGGGAGCTGTTTTTT,CASSGETGFRELFF
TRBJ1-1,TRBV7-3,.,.,TGTGCCAGCAGCCCGAGGCCGGATTGGGACACTGAAGCTTTCTTT,CASSPRPDWDTEAFF
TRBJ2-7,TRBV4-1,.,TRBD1,TGCGCCAGCAGCAAACAGACAGGGGGCGCGTACGAGCAGTACTTC,CASSKQTGGAYEQYF
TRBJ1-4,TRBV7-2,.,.,TGTGCCAGCAGCTTAGGTGGGGTACCAGGTGCAACTAATGAAAAACTGTTTTTT,CASSLGGVPGATNEKLFF
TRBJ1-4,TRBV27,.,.,TGTGCCAGCCTGAGGAAAGGAGGGGGTAATGAAAAACTGTTTTTT,CASLRKGGGNEKLFF
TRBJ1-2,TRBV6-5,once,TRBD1,TGTGCCAGCAGACCCGACAGGGCTAAAAACTATGGCTACACCTTC,CASRPDRAKNYGYTF
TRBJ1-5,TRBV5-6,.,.,TGTGCCAGCAGCCGGTGGGGCAATCAGCCCCAGCATTTT,CASSRWGNQPQHF